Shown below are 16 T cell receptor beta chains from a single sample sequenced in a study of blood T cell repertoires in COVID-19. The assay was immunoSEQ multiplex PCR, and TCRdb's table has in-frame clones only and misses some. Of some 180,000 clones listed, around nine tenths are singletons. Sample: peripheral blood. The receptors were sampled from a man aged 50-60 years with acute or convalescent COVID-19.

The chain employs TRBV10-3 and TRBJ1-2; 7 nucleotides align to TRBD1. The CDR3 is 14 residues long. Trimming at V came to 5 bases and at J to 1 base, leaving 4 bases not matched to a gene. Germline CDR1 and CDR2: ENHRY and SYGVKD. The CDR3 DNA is TGTGCCATCAGTTCCCGGGACAGTAACTATGGCTACACCTTC. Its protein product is CAISSRDSNYGYTF.

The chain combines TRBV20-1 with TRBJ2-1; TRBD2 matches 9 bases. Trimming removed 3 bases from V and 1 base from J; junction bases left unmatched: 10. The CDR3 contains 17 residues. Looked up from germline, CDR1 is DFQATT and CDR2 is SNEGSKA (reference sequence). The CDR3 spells CSASGAGGRGSYNEQFF. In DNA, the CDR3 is TGCAGTGCTAGTGGAGCGGGGGGTCGGGGGTCCTACAATGAGCAGTTCTTC.

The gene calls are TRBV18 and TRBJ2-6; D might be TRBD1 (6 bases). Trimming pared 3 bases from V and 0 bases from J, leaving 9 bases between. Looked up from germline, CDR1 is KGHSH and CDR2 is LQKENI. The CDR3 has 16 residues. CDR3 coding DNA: TGTGCCAGCTCACCCCGGACAGTCTCTGGGGCCAACGTCCTGACTTTC. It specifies CASSPRTVSGANVLTF. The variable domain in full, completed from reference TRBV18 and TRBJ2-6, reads NAGVMQNPRHLVRRRGQEARLRCSPMKGHSHVYWYRQLPEEGLKFMVYLQKENIIDESGMPKERFSAEFPKEGPSILRIQQVVRGDSAAYFCASSPRTVSGANVLTFGAGSRLTVL.

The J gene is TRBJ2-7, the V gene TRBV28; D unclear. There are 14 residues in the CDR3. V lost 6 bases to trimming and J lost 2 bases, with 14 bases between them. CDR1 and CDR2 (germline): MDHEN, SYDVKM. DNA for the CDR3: TGTGCCAGCAGCTTTTCCCCGCGAACCTACGAGCAGTACTTC. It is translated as CASSFSPRTYEQYF.

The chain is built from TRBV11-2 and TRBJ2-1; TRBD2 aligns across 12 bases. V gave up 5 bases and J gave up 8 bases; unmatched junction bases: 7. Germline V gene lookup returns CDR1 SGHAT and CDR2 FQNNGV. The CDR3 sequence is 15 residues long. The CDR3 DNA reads TGTGCCAGCAGCCCTAGCGGGGGGGTTCTCGATGAGCAGTTCTTC. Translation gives CASSPSGGVLDEQFF.

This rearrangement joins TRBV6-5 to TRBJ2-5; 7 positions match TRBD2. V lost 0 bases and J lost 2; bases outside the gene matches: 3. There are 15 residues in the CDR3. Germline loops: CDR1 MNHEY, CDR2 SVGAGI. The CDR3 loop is CASSYSSGTQETQYF. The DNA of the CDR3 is TGTGCCAGCAGTTACTCGAGCGGGACGCAAGAGACCCAGTACTTC.

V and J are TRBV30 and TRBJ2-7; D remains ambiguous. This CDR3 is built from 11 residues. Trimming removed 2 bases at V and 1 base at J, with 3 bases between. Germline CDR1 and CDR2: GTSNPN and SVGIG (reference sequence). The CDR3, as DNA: TGTGCCTGGAGTCTTTCCTACGAGCAGTACTTC. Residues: CAWSLSYEQYF.

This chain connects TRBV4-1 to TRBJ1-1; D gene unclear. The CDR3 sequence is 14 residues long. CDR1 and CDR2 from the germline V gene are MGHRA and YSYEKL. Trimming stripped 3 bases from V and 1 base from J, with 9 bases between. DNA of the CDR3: TGCGCCAGCAGCCACCCCGTCAGGAACACTGAAGCTTTCTTT. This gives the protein CASSHPVRNTEAFF.

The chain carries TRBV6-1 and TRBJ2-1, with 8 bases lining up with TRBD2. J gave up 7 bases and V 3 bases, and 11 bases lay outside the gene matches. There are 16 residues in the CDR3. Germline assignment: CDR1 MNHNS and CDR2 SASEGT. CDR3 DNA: TGTGCCAGCAGTGACAGTCGACTAGCGAGGTTGAATGAGCAGTTCTTC. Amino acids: CASSDSRLARLNEQFF.

The CDR3 DNA reads TGTGCCAGCAGTTTTACAGGGGCCTATGGCTACACCTTC. Its protein is CASSFTGAYGYTF. The chain combines TRBV27 with TRBJ1-2; 7 nucleotides align to TRBD1. Germline CDR1 MNHEY, CDR2 SMNVEV (reference sequence). V shed 3 bases and J 4 bases; nucleotides not matched to a gene: 2. This CDR3 has 13 amino acids.

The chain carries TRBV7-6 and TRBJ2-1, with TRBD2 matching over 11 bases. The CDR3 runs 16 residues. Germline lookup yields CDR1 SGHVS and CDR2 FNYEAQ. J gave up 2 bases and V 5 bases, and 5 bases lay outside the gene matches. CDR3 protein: CASSRQTSGTYNEQFF. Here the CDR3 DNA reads TGTGCCAGCAGCCGCCAGACTAGCGGGACCTACAATGAGCAGTTCTTC.

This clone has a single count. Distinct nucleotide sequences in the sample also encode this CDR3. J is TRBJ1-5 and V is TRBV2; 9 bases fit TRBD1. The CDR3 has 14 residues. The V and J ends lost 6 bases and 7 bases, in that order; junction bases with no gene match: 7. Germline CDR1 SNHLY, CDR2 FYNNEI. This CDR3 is CASSGTGGDQPQHF. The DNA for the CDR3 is TGTGCCAGCAGCGGTACAGGGGGCGACCAGCCCCAGCATTTT.

CDR3 sequence reads: CASRLTGVYNEQFF. CDR3 in DNA: TGTGCCAGCAGACTAACAGGGGTCTACAATGAGCAGTTCTTC. V gene TRBV28 combines with J gene TRBJ2-1; 7 nucleotides match TRBD1. Germline assignment: CDR1 MDHEN and CDR2 SYDVKM. The CDR3 has 14 residues. V shed 6 bases, J shed 3 bases, and the junction held 5 bases outside the gene matches.

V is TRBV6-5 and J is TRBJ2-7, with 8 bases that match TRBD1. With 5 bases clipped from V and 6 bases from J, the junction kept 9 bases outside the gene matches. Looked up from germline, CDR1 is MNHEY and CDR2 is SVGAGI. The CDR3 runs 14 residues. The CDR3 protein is CASSTRTGFSEQYV. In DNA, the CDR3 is TGTGCCAGCAGTACCCGGACAGGGTTTAGCGAGCAGTACGTC.

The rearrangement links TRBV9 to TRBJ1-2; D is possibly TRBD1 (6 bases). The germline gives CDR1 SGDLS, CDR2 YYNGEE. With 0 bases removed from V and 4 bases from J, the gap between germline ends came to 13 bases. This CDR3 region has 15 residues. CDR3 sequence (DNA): TGTGCCAGCAGCGTAGAGGGAGGGGGTAGCTATGGCTACACCTTC. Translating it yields CASSVEGGGSYGYTF.

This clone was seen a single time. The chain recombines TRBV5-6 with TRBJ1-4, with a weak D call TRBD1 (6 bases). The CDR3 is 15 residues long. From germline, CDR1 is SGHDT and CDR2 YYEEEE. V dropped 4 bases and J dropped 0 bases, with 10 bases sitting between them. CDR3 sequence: CASSLNRATNEKLFF. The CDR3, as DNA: TGTGCCAGCAGCCTCAACAGGGCAACTAATGAAAAACTGTTTTTT.